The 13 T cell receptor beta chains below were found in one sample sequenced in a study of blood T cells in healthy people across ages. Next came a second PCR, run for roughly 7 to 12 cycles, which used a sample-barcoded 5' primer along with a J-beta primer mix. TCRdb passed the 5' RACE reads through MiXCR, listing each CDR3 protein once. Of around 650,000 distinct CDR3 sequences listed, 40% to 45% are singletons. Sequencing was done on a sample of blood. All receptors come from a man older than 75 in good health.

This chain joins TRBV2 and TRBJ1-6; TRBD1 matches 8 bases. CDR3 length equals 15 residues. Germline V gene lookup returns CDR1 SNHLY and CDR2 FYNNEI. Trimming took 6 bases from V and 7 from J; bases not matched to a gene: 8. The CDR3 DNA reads TGTGCCAGCAGGCCACTAGGGGACAGGAATTCACCCCTCCACTTT. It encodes CASRPLGDRNSPLHF.

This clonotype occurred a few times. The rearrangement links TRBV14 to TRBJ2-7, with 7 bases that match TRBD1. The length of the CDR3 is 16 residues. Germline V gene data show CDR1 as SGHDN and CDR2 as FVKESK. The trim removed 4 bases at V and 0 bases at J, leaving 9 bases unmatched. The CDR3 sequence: CASSPWTGVSSYEQYF. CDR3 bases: TGTGCCAGCAGCCCTTGGACAGGCGTGAGCTCCTACGAGCAGTACTTC.

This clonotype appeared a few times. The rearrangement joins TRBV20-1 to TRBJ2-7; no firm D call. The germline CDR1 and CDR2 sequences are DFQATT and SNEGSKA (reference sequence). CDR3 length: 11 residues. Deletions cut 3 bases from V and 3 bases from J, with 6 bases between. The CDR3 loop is CSASYGYEQYF. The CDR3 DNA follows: TGCAGTGCTAGTTACGGCTACGAGCAGTACTTC.

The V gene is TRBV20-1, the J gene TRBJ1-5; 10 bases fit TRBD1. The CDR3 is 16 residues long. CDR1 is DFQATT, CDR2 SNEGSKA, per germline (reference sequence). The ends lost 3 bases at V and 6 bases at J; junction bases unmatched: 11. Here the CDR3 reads CSARTGGTRMGQPQHF. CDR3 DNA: TGCAGTGCTAGGACAGGGGGCACACGGATGGGTCAGCCCCAGCATTTT.

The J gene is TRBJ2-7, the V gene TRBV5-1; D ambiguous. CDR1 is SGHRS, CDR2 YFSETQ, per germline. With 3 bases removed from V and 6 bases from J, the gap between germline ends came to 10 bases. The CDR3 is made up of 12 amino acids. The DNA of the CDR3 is TGCGCCAGCAGCTCCTCCAAGTTCGAGCAGTACTTC. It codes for CASSSSKFEQYF.

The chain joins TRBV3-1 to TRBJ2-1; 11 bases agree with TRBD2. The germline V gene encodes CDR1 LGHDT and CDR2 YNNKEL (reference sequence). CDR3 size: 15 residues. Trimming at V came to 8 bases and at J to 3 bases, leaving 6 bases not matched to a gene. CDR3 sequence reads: CASHSGRAYYNEQFF. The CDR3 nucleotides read TGTGCCAGCCATAGCGGGAGGGCCTACTACAATGAGCAGTTCTTC.

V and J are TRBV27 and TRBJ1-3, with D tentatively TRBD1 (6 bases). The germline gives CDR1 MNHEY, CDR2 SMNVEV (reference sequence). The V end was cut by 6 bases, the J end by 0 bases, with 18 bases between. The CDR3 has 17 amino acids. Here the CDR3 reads CASRPRGGPYSGNTIYF. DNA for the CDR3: TGTGCCAGCAGACCGCGGGGGGGCCCTTACTCTGGAAACACCATATATTTT.

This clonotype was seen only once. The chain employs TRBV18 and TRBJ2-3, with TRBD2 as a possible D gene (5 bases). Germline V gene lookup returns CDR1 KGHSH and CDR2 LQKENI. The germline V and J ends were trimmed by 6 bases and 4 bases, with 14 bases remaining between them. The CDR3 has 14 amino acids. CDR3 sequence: CASSRNEGADTQYF. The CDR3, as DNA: TGTGCCAGCTCCCGAAACGAGGGCGCAGATACGCAGTATTTT.

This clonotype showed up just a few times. The CDR3 DNA sequence: TGTGCCAGCAGCTTTAGCAGGCTCCAAGAGACCCAGTACTTC. Translated: CASSFSRLQETQYF. This sequence joins TRBV7-2 and TRBJ2-5, with D uncertain. This CDR3 comprises 14 residues. CDR1 and CDR2 from the germline V gene are SGHTA and FQGNSA. The ends were cut back, 3 bases at V and 1 base at J, with 9 bases in the middle.

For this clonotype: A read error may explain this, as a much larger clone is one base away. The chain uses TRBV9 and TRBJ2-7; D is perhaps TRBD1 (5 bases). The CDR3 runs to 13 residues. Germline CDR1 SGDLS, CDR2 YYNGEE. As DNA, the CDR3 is TGTGCCAGCAGCGTAACAGGTGCGTCCGAGCAGCACTTC. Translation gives CASSVTGASEQHF.

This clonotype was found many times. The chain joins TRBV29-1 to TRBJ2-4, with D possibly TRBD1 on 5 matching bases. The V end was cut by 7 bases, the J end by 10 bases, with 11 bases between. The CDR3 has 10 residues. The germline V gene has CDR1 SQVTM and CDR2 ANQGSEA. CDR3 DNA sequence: TGCAGCGCTGGCAGGGATATTCAGTACTTC. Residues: CSAGRDIQYF. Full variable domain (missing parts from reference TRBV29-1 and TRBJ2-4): SAVISQKPSRDICQRGTSLTIQCQVDSQVTMMFWYRQQPGQSLTLIATANQGSEATYESGFVIDKFPISRPNLTFSTLTVSNMSPEDSSIYLCSAGRDIQYFGAGTRLSVL.

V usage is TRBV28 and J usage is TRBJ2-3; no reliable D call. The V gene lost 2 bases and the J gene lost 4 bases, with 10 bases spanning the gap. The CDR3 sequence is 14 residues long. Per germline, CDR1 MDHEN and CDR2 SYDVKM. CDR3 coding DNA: TGTGCCAGCAGTTTAATGGGGATGGCAGATACGCAGTATTTT. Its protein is CASSLMGMADTQYF.

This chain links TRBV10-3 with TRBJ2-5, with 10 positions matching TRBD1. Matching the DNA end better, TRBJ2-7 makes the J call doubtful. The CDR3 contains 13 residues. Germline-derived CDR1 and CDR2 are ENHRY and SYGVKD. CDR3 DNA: TGTGCCACCTTGGGACAGGGGAACGACGAGCAGTACTTC. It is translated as CATLGQGNDEQYF.